This T cell receptor (beta chain) was identified in a study of shared clonotypes between healthy human individuals. Method: immunoSEQ multiplex PCR; TCRdb's copy keeps in-frame clones and lacks some. The sample has about 2.4 million clones; 90% to 95% are singletons. The sequenced sample was naive CD4+ T cells from PBMCs. Documented subset: CD45RA+ positively selected. The sequence derives from a man between 18 and 35 years old in good health. Some clones in this sample may be carry-over from other donors' samples.

The CDR3 coding sequence is TGTGCCAGCTCCTCGGCGGGGGACACTGAAGCTTTCTTT. Protein: CASSSAGDTEAFF. The chain is built from TRBV18 and TRBJ1-1; weak D call: TRBD1 (5 bases). In germline, CDR1 is KGHSH, CDR2 LQKENI. This CDR3 is 13 amino acids long. V lost 6 bases and J lost 3, with 11 bases in between.